The 25 T cell receptor beta chains below come from one sample, sequenced in a study of blood T cell repertoires in COVID-19. The method was immunoSEQ multiplex PCR; TCRdb's version includes in-frame clones alone and lacks a portion of them. The data contain 150,000 to 190,000 clones, 80% to 90% of them seen just once; the ten biggest clones take up 8% to 9%. Material: peripheral blood. The origin of the receptors is a woman aged 60-75 years with COVID-19, enrolled during active disease.

This clone was seen once. The chain is built from TRBV28 and TRBJ1-2, with TRBD1 matching over 9 bases. Germline V CDR1 and CDR2: MDHEN, SYDVKM. V shed 4 bases and J 10 bases; nucleotides not matched to a gene: 13. This CDR3 spans 15 amino acids. CDR3 coding DNA: TGTGCCAGCAGTTCCCCGTCGGGACAGGGTTTTGTCTACACCTTC. It encodes CASSSPSGQGFVYTF.

The V and J genes are TRBV5-1 and TRBJ1-1; 9 bases align to TRBD1. In germline, CDR1 is SGHRS, CDR2 YFSETQ. CDR3 length: 14 residues. V shed 6 bases and J 3 bases; nucleotides not matched to a gene: 6. CDR3 sequence: CASTPDRGYTEAFF. The CDR3 DNA reads TGCGCCAGCACACCGGACAGGGGATACACTGAAGCTTTCTTT.

The V gene is TRBV25-1, the J gene TRBJ2-3, with D perhaps matching TRBD2 (5 bases). This CDR3 has 11 residues. The ends were cut back, 2 bases at V and 10 bases at J, with 7 bases in the middle. Germline CDR1 and CDR2: MGHDK and SYGVNS. Written as DNA, the CDR3 is TGTGCCAGCAGTGAAGCGCGGGCGCAGTATTTT. It encodes CASSEARAQYF.

The genes are TRBV6-1 and TRBJ1-4; tentative D call: TRBD1 (6 bases). Trimming removed 6 bases at V and 3 bases at J, with 11 bases between. CDR1 and CDR2 (germline): MNHNS, SASEGT. This CDR3 has 14 amino acids. The CDR3 sequence: CASRLQGANEKLFF. Written as DNA, the CDR3 is TGTGCCAGCAGGCTACAGGGAGCTAATGAAAAACTGTTTTTT.

This clone was seen a handful of times. The rearrangement uses TRBV11-2 and TRBJ1-2, with D unclear. Deletions cut 5 bases from V and 4 bases from J, with 17 bases between. The CDR3 is made up of 15 amino acids. CDR1 and CDR2 (germline): SGHAT, FQNNGV. The chain's CDR3 is CASSGPNGLSYGYTF. The CDR3 region has the DNA TGTGCCAGCAGCGGTCCGAACGGTCTGTCCTATGGCTACACCTTC.

J is TRBJ1-1 and V is TRBV29-1; 9 nucleotides align to TRBD1. Unmatched junction bases numbered 1, after V lost 2 bases and J lost 6 bases. CDR1 and CDR2 from the germline V gene are SQVTM and ANQGSEA. The CDR3 runs 12 residues. This chain's CDR3 is CSVERDRAEAFF. In nucleotides, the CDR3 is TGCAGCGTTGAAAGGGACAGGGCTGAAGCTTTCTTT. The full variable domain, in which reference TRBV29-1 and TRBJ1-1 provide the parts outside the CDR3, is SAVISQKPSRDICQRGTSLTIQCQVDSQVTMMFWYRQQPGQSLTLIATANQGSEATYESGFVIDKFPISRPNLTFSTLTVSNMSPEDSSIYLCSVERDRAEAFFGQGTRLTVV.

V usage is TRBV6-5 and J usage is TRBJ1-2; no firm D call. Trimming removed 7 bases from V and 5 bases from J, with 14 bases in between. The CDR3 runs to 13 residues. The germline CDR1 and CDR2 sequences are MNHEY and SVGAGI. CDR3 loop: CASTWAVDYGYTF. For the CDR3, the DNA is TGTGCCAGCACGTGGGCCGTAGATTATGGCTACACCTTC.

V is TRBV15 and J is TRBJ1-3; D not resolved. The CDR3 loop spans 14 amino acids. Germline loops: CDR1 LNHNV, CDR2 YYDKDF (reference sequence). Trimming pared 0 bases from V and 4 bases from J, leaving 7 bases between. CDR3 in DNA: TGTGCCACCAGCAGAGATGACGGGGGAAACACCATATATTTT. It is translated as CATSRDDGGNTIYF.

The CDR3, as DNA: TGTGCCAGCAGTTACACGGCAGGGAGGGCCACTGAAGCTTTCTTT. Protein sequence: CASSYTAGRATEAFF. The genes are TRBV6-5 and TRBJ1-1; the D gene is possibly TRBD1 (5 bases). Germline V gene sequence: CDR1 MNHEY, CDR2 SVGAGI. V was cut by 2 bases and J by 4 bases, with 14 bases left in between. The CDR3 totals 15 residues.

This clone has just one count. The V and J genes are TRBV20-1 and TRBJ2-2; 7 nucleotides line up with TRBD1. CDR3 length: 16 amino acids. The germline gives CDR1 DFQATT, CDR2 SNEGSKA (reference sequence). V lost 3 bases to trimming and J lost 3 bases; unmatched junction nucleotides: 10. In DNA, the CDR3 is TGCAGTGCTAGTCTGATCCGACAGGGAGACACCGGGGAGCTGTTTTTT. It encodes CSASLIRQGDTGELFF.

V gene TRBV28 combines with J gene TRBJ1-2, with D perhaps TRBD1 (5 bases). This CDR3 has 16 amino acids. Trimming left V 2 bases short and J 0 bases short, with 13 bases between. The germline V gene encodes CDR1 MDHEN and CDR2 SYDVKM. The CDR3 protein is CASSLRRAPTNYGYTF. Written as DNA, the CDR3 is TGTGCCAGCAGTTTACGCAGGGCACCCACTAACTATGGCTACACCTTC.

This chain links TRBV4-2 with TRBJ2-1; D is perhaps TRBD2 (7 bases). The germline V gene has CDR1 LGHNA and CDR2 YNFKEQ. The CDR3 runs to 15 residues. The V gene lost 4 bases and the J gene lost 5 bases, with 15 bases spanning the gap. The CDR3 sequence: CASSREGGGNNEQFF. The CDR3 DNA sequence: TGTGCCAGCAGCCGTGAAGGGGGGGGTAACAATGAGCAGTTCTTC.

This chain links TRBV7-3 with TRBJ2-2; 11 bases are shared with TRBD2. The CDR3 spans 17 residues. Trimming took 3 bases from V and 5 from J; bases not matched to a gene: 8. Looked up from germline, CDR1 is SGHTA and CDR2 is FQGTGA. This chain's CDR3 is CASSFTSGSGKTGELFF. DNA for the CDR3: TGTGCCAGCAGCTTCACTAGCGGGAGTGGGAAGACCGGGGAGCTGTTTTTT.

The V and J genes are TRBV11-3 and TRBJ2-2, with a tentative D call TRBD2 (5 bases). The CDR3 extends over 16 amino acids. Germline assignment: CDR1 SGHNT and CDR2 YENEEA. Trimming stripped 5 bases from V and 4 bases from J, with 17 bases between. The CDR3 protein is CASSPRGGPLTGELFF. The CDR3 nucleotides are TGTGCCAGCAGCCCACGGGGTGGTCCTCTCACCGGGGAGCTGTTTTTT.

The J gene is TRBJ1-2, the V gene TRBV9, with D possibly being TRBD1 (5 bases). Germline loops: CDR1 SGDLS, CDR2 YYNGEE. There are 13 residues in the CDR3. Trimming shortened V by 3 bases and J by 8 bases, and 14 bases separated the two germline ends. The CDR3, as DNA: TGTGCCAGCAGCGCTGGTCCGGGGGGAGGCTACACCTTC. Residues: CASSAGPGGGYTF.

The V call is TRBV5-1, the J call TRBJ2-1, with 10 bases that match TRBD2. The CDR3 extends over 15 amino acids. Germline V CDR1 and CDR2: SGHRS, YFSETQ. V was pared by 0 bases and J by 6 bases, with 3 bases of the junction left unmatched. The CDR3 region has the DNA TGCGCCAGCAGCTTGGCCCCTAGCGGGAGCAATGAGCAGTTCTTC. Translating it yields CASSLAPSGSNEQFF. The full variable domain, its missing parts supplied by reference TRBV5-1 and TRBJ2-1, is KAGVTQTPRYLIKTRGQQVTLSCSPISGHRSVSWYQQTPGQGLQFLFEYFSETQRNKGNFPGRFSGRQFSNSRSEMNVSTLELGDSALYLCASSLAPSGSNEQFFGPGTRLTVL.

This chain links TRBV6-5 with TRBJ2-3; TRBD2 matches 7 bases. This CDR3 has 16 residues. Germline V lookup: CDR1 MNHEY, CDR2 SVGAGI. V lost 0 bases and J lost 3; bases outside the gene matches: 6. Here the CDR3 reads CASSYSSGGWTDTQYF. In DNA form, the CDR3 reads TGTGCCAGCAGTTACTCCTCCGGGGGGTGGACAGATACGCAGTATTTT.

The CDR3 nucleotides are TGTGCCAGCAGCACGGCGGCGGGGGCGAACACTGAAGCTTTCTTT. This gives the protein CASSTAAGANTEAFF. The V gene is TRBV7-2, the J gene TRBJ1-1, with TRBD1 as a possible D gene (6 bases). Germline V gene data show CDR1 as SGHTA and CDR2 as FQGNSA. Trimming took 5 bases from V and 1 from J, leaving 14 bases between them. The CDR3 has 15 residues.

The rearrangement joins TRBV15 to TRBJ1-1; perhaps TRBD1 as D (5 bases). V was pared by 1 base and J by 2 bases, with 17 bases between. CDR3 length equals 17 residues. Germline V CDR1 and CDR2: LNHNV, YYDKDF (reference sequence). The CDR3 region is CATSRGTLPQGNTEAFF. The DNA for the CDR3 is TGTGCCACCAGCAGAGGTACCTTACCCCAGGGAAACACTGAAGCTTTCTTT.

This chain joins TRBV2 and TRBJ1-4; D call uncertain. CDR3 length: 16 amino acids. Between the trimmed V and J ends, which lost 11 bases and 4 bases, there was a span of 23 bases. Germline CDR1 is SNHLY and CDR2 is FYNNEI. The CDR3 is CAASGRGGPFNEKLFF. DNA for the CDR3: TGTGCCGCCAGCGGACGGGGAGGGCCATTTAATGAAAAACTGTTTTTT.

The chain carries TRBV11-2 and TRBJ1-3, with 7 bases lining up with TRBD1. Germline loops: CDR1 SGHAT, CDR2 FQNNGV. This CDR3 is 14 amino acids long. V was clipped by 5 bases and J by 3 bases; unmatched bases: 4. CDR3 DNA sequence: TGTGCCAGCAGCGAGGGGACAGTTGGAAACACCATATATTTT. This codes for CASSEGTVGNTIYF.

In regard to this clone: The same CDR3 is also encoded by other DNA sequences in this sample. The chain employs TRBV5-1 and TRBJ2-3; 8 bases are a match to TRBD2. V lost 0 bases, J lost 3 bases, and 6 bases stayed unmatched. Germline-derived CDR1 and CDR2 are SGHRS and YFSETQ. The CDR3 extends over 16 amino acids. DNA for the CDR3: TGCGCCAGCAGCTTGGCGGGAGGGTTTGGGACAGATACGCAGTATTTT. It translates to CASSLAGGFGTDTQYF.

The rearrangement joins TRBV7-9 to TRBJ1-2; TRBD1 matches 8 bases. Germline V gene lookup returns CDR1 SEHNR and CDR2 FQNEAQ (reference sequence). The CDR3 spans 14 residues. The junction had 7 bases not matched to a gene; V was cut back by 6 bases and J by 4 bases. The CDR3: CASSPLTGGYGYTF. The CDR3 DNA is TGTGCCAGCAGTCCTCTCACAGGGGGCTATGGCTACACCTTC.

This clone was observed a handful of times. J is TRBJ2-7 and V is TRBV6-5, with D possibly being TRBD1 (6 bases). This CDR3 region has 14 residues. The V gene lost 6 bases and the J gene lost 0 bases, with 12 bases spanning the gap. CDR1 is MNHEY, CDR2 SVGAGI, per germline. CDR3 protein: CASRRGYFSYEQYV. CDR3 DNA sequence: TGTGCCAGCAGAAGGGGGTATTTCTCCTACGAGCAGTACGTC.

The genes are TRBV9 and TRBJ1-4, with 7 bases matching TRBD1. J lost 4 bases, V lost 3 bases, and 3 bases had no gene match. CDR1 is SGDLS and CDR2 is YYNGEE in the germline V gene. This CDR3 comprises 14 residues. CDR3: CASSGGGRNEKLFF. CDR3 sequence (DNA): TGTGCCAGCAGCGGAGGGGGCCGTAATGAAAAACTGTTTTTT.